This T cell receptor (beta chain) was obtained from a study of cytomegalovirus exposure and HLA in healthy donors (dated by TCRdb to 2017 to 2019). The study in broad terms: An earlier analysis of approximately 640 of the donors reported about 250 Gb of sequence data and 117 million unique TCR beta sequences from some 180 million T cells. An early release that covered 500 to 800 HLA-typed donors contained approximately 300 gigabases of sequencing data and 70 million to 100 million unique TCR sequences. Of the approximately 400 genotyped donors, approximately 82% fell in the genetic ancestry cluster associated with self-reported Caucasian donors. The aim of the study was to test whether cataloging public T cell receptors could identify signatures of past pathogen exposure. The study profiled the T cell repertoires of 666 subjects by immunosequencing and related them to cytomegalovirus serostatus. Along with the approximately 700-subject first cohort, a separate validation cohort of more than 90 different subjects was used. To predict cytomegalovirus infection status, the study brought together high-throughput TCR immunosequencing, statistical association of individual TCRs with disease status, and machine learning. A later analysis re-examined previously published TCR beta repertoires from more than 600 donors and added high-resolution HLA genotyping to investigate patterns of TCR occurrence. In the later analysis, no new phenotypic data were used to find candidate immune exposures; instead, reliance was placed on TCR beta sequences and their occurrence across donors. An earlier analysis of approximately 640 of the donors applied high-throughput TCR beta sequencing to assess whether each TCR beta V gene segment acted as functional or pseudogenic. Donor age, sex, ethnicity and CMV serostatus were collected together with the repertoire data. In a later genetic analysis, genome-wide SNP genotypes for 398 of the 666 donors were used, and that subset was treated as a discovery cohort. All discovery cohort repertoires had been generated on a single sequencing platform. Class I and class II HLA loci were covered by the typing at four-digit resolution. Typing coverage varied by locus: roughly 620-630 donors for A, B, C, DRB1 and DQB1; about 520 for DQA1; 606 for DPA1; approximately 470 for DPB1. Roughly 5 DR-DQ haplotypes were handled as single units for association and clustering, since linkage in the cohort was strong. Among some 410 genotyped donors of the cohort, an average of approximately 240,000 unique TCR beta nucleotide sequences were sequenced per donor, about a sixth of them non-productive.

Receptors were amplified or captured by the immunoSEQ multiplex PCR assay. A mixture of 60 forward primers for TCR Vbeta segments and 13 reverse primers for TCR Jbeta segments was used in the multiplex PCR. The CDR3 region of rearranged TCR beta genes was amplified from genomic DNA by a multiplex PCR assay. The amplified TCR beta libraries were sequenced on the Illumina HiSeq System as 87-base-pair reads. The original methods were these. A later analysis counted 65 million to 90 million unique TCR beta chains across the 666 repertoires, and 9.5 million to 11 million of these chains were shared by at least two donors. Raw reads were error-corrected and collapsed into unique sequences by a nearest-neighbor algorithm in which closely related sequences were merged to remove PCR and sequencing errors. To assign V, D and J gene segments, CDR3 sequences were aligned to IMGT reference sequences. Each retained sequence needed at least a six-nucleotide match to both a V gene segment and a J gene segment. Rearrangements were classified as productive when the CDR3 lacked stop codons and remained in frame with V and J, and all other rearrangements were classified as non-productive. Following IMGT convention, CDR3 was defined as the stretch from the second conserved V-encoded cysteine up to the conserved J-encoded phenylalanine. In an earlier analysis of around 640 of the donors, sequences lacking an unambiguous match to a single V gene segment were excluded. An earlier analysis of about 590 of the donors classified V segments as functional when productive rearrangements were above 56.7% and as segregating when the standard deviation between donors was above 5%. A statistical classification framework was built to diagnose cytomegalovirus status from the catalog of TCR beta chain sequences. A later analysis assigned V and J genes by comparing TCR nucleotide sequences with IMGT/GENE-DB human TR gene sequences. Using the TCRdist pipeline, a later analysis assigned CDR3 sequences along with most-parsimonious VDJ recombination scenarios. In a later analysis, every TCR beta chain was defined by the combination of its CDR3 amino acid sequence and its V-gene family, and reads without a unique V-gene family were dropped. In a later analysis, 500 to 650 highly shared, low-generation-probability nucleotide sequences were removed to address suspected cross-contamination and a sequencing artifact. For each public chain, a later analysis derived a clonal expansion index from normalized ranks of inferred template counts within each repertoire. In a later analysis, generation probabilities were computed using a VDJ recombination model fitted to out-of-frame rearrangements, and the results were checked against IGoR. In a later analysis, TCR-TCR, TCR-HLA and TCR-CMV co-occurrence was scored with hypergeometric tests, and a repertoire-size bias correction was applied to TCR pairs. A later analysis estimated false discovery rates by permuting HLA or CMV assignments 20 times. In a later analysis, co-occurring TCRs were grouped using DBSCAN, with TCRdist sequence similarity added in when clustering inside HLA-allele-positive subsets. Repertoires with fewer than 30,000 or more than 120,000 public chains were left out of co-occurrence clustering, as were five repertoires with anomalous nucleotide sharing. TCRdb carries this immuneACCESS record with in-frame sequences only. Its versions omit some clonotypes, under half of them owing to an unresolved V gene in the studies checked, with the rest unexplained. V, J and clone size reflect that table, while D and trimming were determined from the DNA. In all, the sample holds about 190,000 clones, and roughly 80% of those were seen once. 3.8% of the sample is taken by the ten largest.

In total, roughly 670 healthy bone marrow donors made up the cohort. Cohort members were all nominally healthy when sampled, although unrecorded immune exposures were likely present. The donor tested CMV seronegative, placing the donor among the 300 to 400 seronegative members of the cohort. Each donor provided a peripheral blood sample, and peripheral blood mononuclear cells were used for TCR beta sequencing. The Qiagen DNeasy Blood Extraction Kit was used to extract genomic DNA from the blood cell samples. A remark on this clone: It lacks a known antigen. Per-base quality was not reported, and no clone a single base away is much larger than it.

What the work shows at the level of the full study, not this receptor alone: The only immune exposure information available for the cohort was CMV serostatus. This cohort had only TCR beta chains sequenced, and the lack of alpha or paired-chain data limited which features could be detected. The study listed 164 TCR beta chains as associated with cytomegalovirus. While some public TCRs were present in many individuals, most TCR sequences turned up only very rarely across donors. A later analysis found that most CMV-associated TCR beta chains appeared HLA-restricted, with HLA associations seemingly driven largely by CMV exposure. At a false discovery rate of 0.05, a later analysis linked 16,951 TCR beta sequences to specific HLA alleles. Linkage disequilibrium might explain the correlated functional status among segregating V segments, but an unknown experimental factor could not be ruled out. In vitro tests confirmed that a few of the cytomegalovirus-associated TCR beta chains recognize cytomegalovirus antigens. HLA typing was unavailable for some donors at each locus, so association tests used only the typed subset. An earlier analysis of approximately 530 of the donors showed that most TCR beta V segments appeared in productive rearrangements either about 87% or about 30% of the time, which broadly matched IMGT annotations. A later analysis found that HLA-associated TCR beta chains were more clonally expanded and had lower generation probabilities than equally common non-associated chains. Compared with the approximately 670-donor mean, donors in an Asian-associated ancestry cluster had fewer N-insertions in productive TCRs, according to a later genetic analysis. A further reported finding was that TCR beta sequences accurately predicted the HLA-A and HLA-B alleles for most subjects in the first cohort. Approximately 16 rarely observed V segments, including chromosome 9 orphons, were excluded from the earlier analysis of about 610 of the donors because counts were too low. An association between a missense DCLRE1C variant and V-gene and J-gene trimming of TCR beta chains was found in a later genetic analysis and replicated in an independent cohort. Roughly uniform sequencing depth across donors was assumed in presence/absence analyses, although this assumption may not hold. A later analysis found that TCR association rates varied across HLA loci, with DRB1 alleles showing the most associated TCRs and HLA-C alleles the fewest. The authors suggested that the approach could potentially be extended to other disease states and immunological phenotypes. A group of highly shared sequence variants was considered likely to be a technical artifact of the sequencing pipeline. Strong co-occurrence of HLA alleles, especially DR and DQ, made assigning TCR associations to individual alleles difficult. The classifier was reported to diagnose cytomegalovirus status with high specificity and sensitivity in both the original cohort and the validation cohort. According to a later analysis, parvovirus B19, influenza, CMV and Epstein-Barr virus appeared linked to several top co-occurrence clusters.

This receptor was taken from a man in his forties or fifties in good health and CMV-seronegative. The sequencing sample was made of PBMCs.

CDR3 sequence: CASSAQTGTGNTIYF. DNA sequence: TGTGCCAGTAGTGCGCAGACAGGGACGGGAAACACCATATATTTT. The chain was built from TRBV19 and TRBJ1-3, with 7 middle bases fitting TRBD1. V is trimmed back by 5 bases and J by 4 bases, and the junction contains 8 bases that no gene match accounts for. Via the germline V gene (reference sequence), CDR1 is LNHDA and CDR2 SQIVND. The CDR3 has 15 amino acids, counting the end cysteine and phenylalanine. The only DNA kept is the CDR3, 45 bases in frame from the first base.